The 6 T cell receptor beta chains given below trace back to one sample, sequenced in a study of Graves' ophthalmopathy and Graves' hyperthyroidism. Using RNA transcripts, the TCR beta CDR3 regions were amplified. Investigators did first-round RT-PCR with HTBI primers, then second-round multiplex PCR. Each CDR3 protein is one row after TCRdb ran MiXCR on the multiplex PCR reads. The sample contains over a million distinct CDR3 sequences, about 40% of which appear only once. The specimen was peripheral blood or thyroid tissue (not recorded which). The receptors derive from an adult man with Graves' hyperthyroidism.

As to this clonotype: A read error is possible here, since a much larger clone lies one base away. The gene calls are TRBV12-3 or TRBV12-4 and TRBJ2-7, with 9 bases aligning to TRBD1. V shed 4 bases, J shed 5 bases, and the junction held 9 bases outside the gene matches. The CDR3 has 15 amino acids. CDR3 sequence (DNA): TGTGCCAGCAGTTCCCTACGGGACAGGGCCCACGAGCAGTACTTC. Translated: CASSSLRDRAHEQYF.

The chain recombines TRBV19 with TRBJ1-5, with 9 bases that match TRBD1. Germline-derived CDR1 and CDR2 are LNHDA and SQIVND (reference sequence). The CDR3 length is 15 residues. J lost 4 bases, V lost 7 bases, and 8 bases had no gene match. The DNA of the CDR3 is TGTGCCAGTACCCCCAGCGGACAGGGGAATCAGCCCCAGCATTTT. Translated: CASTPSGQGNQPQHF.

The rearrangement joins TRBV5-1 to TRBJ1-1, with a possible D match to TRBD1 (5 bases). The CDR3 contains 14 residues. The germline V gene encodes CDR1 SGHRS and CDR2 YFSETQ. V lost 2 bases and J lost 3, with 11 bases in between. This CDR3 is CASSLGVKDTEAFF. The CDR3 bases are TGCGCCAGCAGCTTAGGGGTTAAGGACACTGAAGCTTTCTTT. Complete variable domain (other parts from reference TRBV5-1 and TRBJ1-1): KAGVTQTPRYLIKTRGQQVTLSCSPISGHRSVSWYQQTPGQGLQFLFEYFSETQRNKGNFPGRFSGRQFSNSRSEMNVSTLELGDSALYLCASSLGVKDTEAFFGQGTRLTVV.

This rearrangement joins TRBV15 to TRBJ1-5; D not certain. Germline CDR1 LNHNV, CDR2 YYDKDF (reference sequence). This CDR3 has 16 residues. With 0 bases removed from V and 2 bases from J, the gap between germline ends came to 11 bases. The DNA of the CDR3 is TGTGCCACCAGCAGAGATTCAGGTAGGGGCAATCAGCCCCAGCATTTT. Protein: CATSRDSGRGNQPQHF.

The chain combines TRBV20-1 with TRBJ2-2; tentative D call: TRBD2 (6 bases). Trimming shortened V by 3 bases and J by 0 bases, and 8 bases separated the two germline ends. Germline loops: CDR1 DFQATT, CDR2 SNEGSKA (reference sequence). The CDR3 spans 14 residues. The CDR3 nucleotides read TGCAGTGCTAGTCGGGGGTCGAACACCGGGGAGCTGTTTTTT. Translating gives CSASRGSNTGELFF.

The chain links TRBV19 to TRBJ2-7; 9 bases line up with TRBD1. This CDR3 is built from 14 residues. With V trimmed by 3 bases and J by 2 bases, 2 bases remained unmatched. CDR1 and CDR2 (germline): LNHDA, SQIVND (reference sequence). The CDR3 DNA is TGTGCCAGTAGTATCACAGGGGGCCCCTACGAGCAGTACTTC. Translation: CASSITGGPYEQYF. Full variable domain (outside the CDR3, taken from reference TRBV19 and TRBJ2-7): DGGITQSPKYLFRKEGQNVTLSCEQNLNHDAMYWYRQDPGQGLRLIYYSQIVNDFQKGDIAEGYSVSREKKESFPLTVTSAQKNPTAFYLCASSITGGPYEQYFGPGTRLTVT.